This is a list of T cell receptor beta chains from one sample in a study of T cells in Graves' hyperthyroidism and ophthalmopathy. TCRdb re-derived calls from the multiplex PCR reads in MiXCR, one entry per CDR3 protein. The sample shows some 550,000 distinct CDR3 sequences, 20% of them seen only once. The sequencing sample was made of blood. These receptors were obtained from a man aged 18 to 35 with Graves' hyperthyroidism. Each CDR3 is given with its conserved first and last residue. The D gene is left open where the match is weak. The size of a clone is reported for some rows only, either as once, few or many, or as a class for expanded clones.

D gene: TRBD2; CDR3 length: 14; J gene: TRBJ2-7; clone size: once; V gene: TRBV19; CDR3 protein: CASSDRRGAYEQYF; CDR3 DNA: TGTGCCAGTAGTGATAGACGGGGGGCCTACGAGCAGTACTTC
D gene: .; CDR3 length: 15; J gene: TRBJ1-1; clone size: .; V gene: TRBV12-3/TRBV12-4; CDR3 protein: CASSPRRGVNTEAFF; CDR3 DNA: TGTGCCAGCAGTCCACGACGGGGAGTGAACACTGAAGCTTTCTTT
D gene: .; CDR3 length: 17; J gene: TRBJ1-5; clone size: .; V gene: TRBV15; CDR3 protein: CATSSLYQGFSNQPQHF; CDR3 DNA: TGTGCCACCAGCAGCCTATACCAGGGCTTTAGCAATCAGCCCCAGCATTTT
D gene: .; CDR3 length: 15; J gene: TRBJ1-5; clone size: many; V gene: TRBV28; CDR3 protein: CASSLLWTVNQPQHF; CDR3 DNA: TGTGCCAGCAGTTTACTGTGGACCGTGAATCAGCCCCAGCATTTT
D gene: TRBD1; CDR3 length: 19; J gene: TRBJ1-5; clone size: .; V gene: TRBV4-1; CDR3 protein: CASSQEWTGGLLSNQPQHF; CDR3 DNA: TGCGCCAGCAGCCAAGAATGGACAGGGGGCTTATTAAGCAATCAGCCCCAGCATTTT
D gene: .; CDR3 length: 15; J gene: TRBJ1-1; clone size: many; V gene: TRBV12-3/TRBV12-4; CDR3 protein: CASSLNRPMNTEAFF; CDR3 DNA: TGTGCCAGCAGTCTTAACAGGCCTATGAACACTGAAGCTTTCTTT
D gene: .; CDR3 length: 14; J gene: TRBJ2-7; clone size: many; V gene: TRBV11-3; CDR3 protein: CASSPLERPYEQYF; CDR3 DNA: TGTGCCAGCAGCCCCCTAGAGAGGCCCTACGAGCAGTACTTC
D gene: TRBD1; CDR3 length: 12; J gene: TRBJ2-7; clone size: many; V gene: TRBV5-1; CDR3 protein: CASSTGTEKEYF; CDR3 DNA: TGCGCCAGCAGCACCGGGACAGAGAAAGAGTACTTC
D gene: .; CDR3 length: 14; J gene: TRBJ2-5; clone size: few; V gene: TRBV7-2; CDR3 protein: CASSQEAGRETQYF; CDR3 DNA: TGTGCCAGCAGCCAGGAGGCGGGACGAGAGACCCAGTACTTC
D gene: .; CDR3 length: 14; J gene: TRBJ1-3; clone size: many; V gene: TRBV2; CDR3 protein: CASRKGPGRNTIYF; CDR3 DNA: TGTGCCAGCCGAAAGGGGCCAGGGCGAAACACCATATATTTT
D gene: .; CDR3 length: 14; J gene: TRBJ1-2; clone size: many; V gene: TRBV27; CDR3 protein: CASRPGPFGYGYTF; CDR3 DNA: TGTGCCAGCAGACCGGGCCCGTTTGGCTATGGCTACACCTTC
D gene: .; CDR3 length: 14; J gene: TRBJ2-7; clone size: .; V gene: TRBV13; CDR3 protein: CASRRWGEAYEQYF; CDR3 DNA: TGTGCCAGCCGACGTTGGGGGGAGGCCTACGAGCAGTACTTC
D gene: .; CDR3 length: 15; J gene: TRBJ2-7; clone size: many; V gene: TRBV20-1; CDR3 protein: CSARIVRASNGEQYF; CDR3 DNA: TGCAGTGCTAGAATCGTTCGGGCCAGCAACGGAGAGCAGTACTTC
D gene: .; CDR3 length: 19; J gene: TRBJ2-4; clone size: .; V gene: TRBV2; CDR3 protein: CASSLALGGGLLAKNIQYF; CDR3 DNA: TGTGCCAGCAGTCTCGCACTAGGAGGGGGCTTACTAGCCAAAAACATTCAGTACTTC
D gene: .; CDR3 length: 14; J gene: TRBJ2-7; clone size: .; V gene: TRBV3-1; CDR3 protein: CASSQRQEPYEQYF; CDR3 DNA: TGTGCCAGCAGCCAGAGACAGGAGCCCTACGAGCAGTACTTC
D gene: TRBD1; CDR3 length: 14; J gene: TRBJ2-7; clone size: many; V gene: TRBV20-1; CDR3 protein: CSADYYRQGYEQYF; CDR3 DNA: TGCAGTGCAGACTATTATCGACAGGGCTACGAGCAGTACTTC
D gene: TRBD1; CDR3 length: 16; J gene: TRBJ2-7; clone size: few; V gene: TRBV18; CDR3 protein: CASSPTKGTGVNEQYF; CDR3 DNA: TGTGCCAGCTCACCAACCAAAGGGACAGGGGTCAACGAGCAGTACTTC
D gene: TRBD1; CDR3 length: 17; J gene: TRBJ1-2; clone size: .; V gene: TRBV10-3; CDR3 protein: CAGEMGQGSYLYYGYTF; CDR3 DNA: TGTGCCGGAGAGATGGGACAGGGATCTTATTTATACTATGGCTACACCTTC
D gene: .; CDR3 length: 12; J gene: TRBJ2-7; clone size: few; V gene: TRBV12-3/TRBV12-4; CDR3 protein: CASSPQGREQYF; CDR3 DNA: TGTGCCAGCAGTCCTCAGGGACGCGAGCAGTACTTC
D gene: .; CDR3 length: 16; J gene: TRBJ1-6; clone size: .; V gene: TRBV6-4; CDR3 protein: CASSDLLVSYNSPLHF; CDR3 DNA: TGTGCCAGCAGTGACCTTCTAGTCTCCTATAATTCACCCCTCCACTTT
D gene: .; CDR3 length: 12; J gene: TRBJ2-5; clone size: many; V gene: TRBV28; CDR3 protein: CASTEIWETQYF; CDR3 DNA: TGTGCCAGCACGGAAATTTGGGAGACCCAGTACTTC
D gene: TRBD1; CDR3 length: 15; J gene: TRBJ2-7; clone size: many; V gene: TRBV28; CDR3 protein: CASSTDRGPLDEQYF; CDR3 DNA: TGTGCCAGCAGTACTGACAGGGGCCCCCTCGACGAGCAGTACTTC
D gene: .; CDR3 length: 13; J gene: TRBJ2-7; clone size: .; V gene: TRBV20-1; CDR3 protein: CSAPGPPLGEQYF; CDR3 DNA: TGCAGTGCCCCAGGACCCCCTTTAGGGGAGCAGTACTTC
D gene: .; CDR3 length: 13; J gene: TRBJ1-1; clone size: .; V gene: TRBV5-5; CDR3 protein: CASSLAGLPEAFF; CDR3 DNA: TGTGCCAGCAGCTTGGCGGGACTTCCTGAAGCTTTCTTT
D gene: .; CDR3 length: 12; J gene: TRBJ2-7; clone size: many; V gene: TRBV14; CDR3 protein: CASSHISDEQYF; CDR3 DNA: TGTGCCAGCAGCCACATTTCGGACGAGCAGTACTTC
D gene: TRBD1; CDR3 length: 12; J gene: TRBJ1-5; clone size: many; V gene: TRBV19; CDR3 protein: CASNGQGVSQHF; CDR3 DNA: TGTGCCAGTAATGGACAGGGGGTGTCCCAGCATTTT
D gene: .; CDR3 length: 16; J gene: TRBJ2-7; clone size: .; V gene: TRBV11-1; CDR3 protein: CASSSEGTSSDYEQYF; CDR3 DNA: TGTGCCAGCAGCTCAGAGGGTACCAGCTCAGACTACGAGCAGTACTTC
D gene: .; CDR3 length: 15; J gene: TRBJ1-1; clone size: few; V gene: TRBV5-5; CDR3 protein: CASSLAPRGNTEAFF; CDR3 DNA: TGTGCCAGCAGCTTGGCCCCCCGGGGGAACACTGAAGCTTTCTTT
D gene: .; CDR3 length: 13; J gene: TRBJ2-7; clone size: many; V gene: TRBV30; CDR3 protein: CAWSPPGPSEQYF; CDR3 DNA: TGTGCCTGGAGTCCACCGGGACCCTCGGAGCAGTACTTC
D gene: .; CDR3 length: 12; J gene: TRBJ1-1; clone size: many; V gene: TRBV28; CDR3 protein: CASSPIGTEAFF; CDR3 DNA: TGTGCCAGCAGCCCGATAGGAACTGAAGCTTTCTTT
D gene: .; CDR3 length: 14; J gene: TRBJ1-5; clone size: many; V gene: TRBV25-1; CDR3 protein: CASSEGGLAQPQHF; CDR3 DNA: TGTGCCAGCAGTGAAGGAGGACTCGCACAGCCCCAGCATTTT
D gene: TRBD2; CDR3 length: 16; J gene: TRBJ2-7; clone size: .; V gene: TRBV28; CDR3 protein: CASRCRDYVHTCEQYF; CDR3 DNA: TGTGCCAGCAGGTGCCGGGACTACGTCCATACGTGCGAGCAGTACTTC
D gene: .; CDR3 length: 13; J gene: TRBJ2-7; clone size: .; V gene: TRBV11-2; CDR3 protein: CASSSSLGDEQYF; CDR3 DNA: TGTGCCAGCAGCTCTAGCCTGGGCGACGAGCAGTACTTC
D gene: TRBD2; CDR3 length: 16; J gene: TRBJ2-7; clone size: .; V gene: TRBV12-3/TRBV12-4; CDR3 protein: CASSLGELAGTYEQYF; CDR3 DNA: TGTGCCAGCAGTTTAGGGGAACTAGCGGGTACCTACGAGCAGTACTTC
D gene: TRBD1; CDR3 length: 12; J gene: TRBJ1-1; clone size: .; V gene: TRBV30; CDR3 protein: CAWSDRGIEAFF; CDR3 DNA: TGTGCCTGGAGTGACAGGGGTATTGAAGCTTTCTTT
D gene: TRBD2; CDR3 length: 15; J gene: TRBJ2-7; clone size: many; V gene: TRBV5-1; CDR3 protein: CASSLDLAGAYEQYF; CDR3 DNA: TGCGCCAGCAGCTTGGACTTGGCGGGGGCCTACGAGCAGTACTTC
D gene: .; CDR3 length: 16; J gene: TRBJ2-5; clone size: many; V gene: TRBV7-3; CDR3 protein: CASSLVIAEFQETQYF; CDR3 DNA: TGTGCCAGCAGCTTGGTAATAGCGGAGTTTCAAGAGACCCAGTACTTC
D gene: .; CDR3 length: 14; J gene: TRBJ1-2; clone size: .; V gene: TRBV5-1; CDR3 protein: CASSLDRAVDGYTF; CDR3 DNA: TGCGCCAGCAGCTTGGACAGAGCGGTTGATGGCTACACCTTC
D gene: .; CDR3 length: 14; J gene: TRBJ2-7; clone size: many; V gene: TRBV12-3/TRBV12-4; CDR3 protein: CASSLWQISYEQYF; CDR3 DNA: TGTGCCAGCAGTTTATGGCAGATCTCCTACGAGCAGTACTTC
D gene: TRBD1; CDR3 length: 13; J gene: TRBJ1-6; clone size: .; V gene: TRBV7-2; CDR3 protein: CASSRQGASPLHF; CDR3 DNA: TGTGCCAGCAGTCGACAGGGTGCTTCACCCCTCCACTTT